This TCR beta chain was observed in a study of cytotoxic CD8 clonotypes in ibrutinib-treated CLL. A word on this clone: The antigen is undetermined.

Some clones are missing from TCRdb's copy, which holds only in-frame ones; the method was immunoSEQ multiplex PCR. This table holds 150,000 or so clones, approximately 80% found once. Broader study findings: Investigators sampled sustained-remission and progressing patients at differing times.

This CDR3 has 17 amino acids. After removal of 4 bases from V and 5 bases from J, the junction contained 10 bases not matched to a gene. CDR1 is SGHTA and CDR2 is FQGNSA in the germline V gene. Sequenced material: PBMCs, taken after 36 months of ibrutinib treatment. The sequence derives from a human donor with chronic lymphocytic leukemia. This rearrangement joins TRBV7-2 to TRBJ2-5; TRBD2 aligns across 13 bases. For the CDR3, the DNA is TGTGCCAGCAGCTCGCTCCGAGGACTAGCGGGAGAGGAGACCCAGTACTTC. This gives the protein CASSSLRGLAGEETQYF.